The clone carrying this T cell receptor (beta chain) was recorded a few times. No antigen is known for it. TCRdb processed the reads anew with MiXCR; each CDR3 protein has one entry. The table shows approximately 770,000 distinct CDR3 sequences, with just under 30% occurring only once. This sample is drawn from a study of T cell repertoires in cytomegalovirus infection. The V end was cut by 5 bases, the J end by 0 bases, with 17 bases between. The CDR3 spans 18 residues. Germline V CDR1 and CDR2: SGHAT, FQNNGV. The J gene is TRBJ2-6, the V gene TRBV11-2; weak D call: TRBD2 (6 bases). The source material was cultured CD8+ T cells from PBMCs, sampled from culture after CMV antigen stimulation. This sequence originates from a human donor in good health (CMV status not recorded). Some clones in this sample may be carry-over from other donors' samples. This chain's CDR3 is CASSKLPGLHSGANVLTF. The CDR3 nucleotides read TGTGCCAGCAGCAAATTACCGGGACTCCACTCTGGGGCCAACGTCCTGACTTTC.